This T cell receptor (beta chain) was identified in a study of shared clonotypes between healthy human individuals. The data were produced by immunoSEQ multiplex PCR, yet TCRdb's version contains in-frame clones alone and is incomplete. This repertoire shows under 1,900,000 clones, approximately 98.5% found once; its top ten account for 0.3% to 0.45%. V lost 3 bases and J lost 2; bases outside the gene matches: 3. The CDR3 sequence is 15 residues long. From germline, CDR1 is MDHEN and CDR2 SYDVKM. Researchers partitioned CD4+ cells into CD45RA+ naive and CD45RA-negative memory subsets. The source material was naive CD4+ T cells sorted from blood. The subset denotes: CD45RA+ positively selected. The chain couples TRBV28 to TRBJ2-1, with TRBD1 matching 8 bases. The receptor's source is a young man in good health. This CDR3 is CASSFNRGAYNEQFF. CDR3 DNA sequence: TGTGCCAGCAGTTTTAACAGGGGGGCCTACAATGAGCAGTTCTTC.